The 18 T cell receptor beta chains reported below all come from one sample, sequenced in a study of blood T cell repertoires in COVID-19. Method: immunoSEQ multiplex PCR; TCRdb's copy keeps in-frame clones and lacks some. Here the sample spans some 200,000 clones, around 80% being singletons. Sequencing was performed on peripheral blood. Receptors were obtained from a woman older than 75 with COVID-19, enrolled during active disease.

The CDR3 region has the DNA TGTGCCAGCAGTTTATCTTCGCGGTCTGCGTACGAGCAGTACTTC. As protein: CASSLSSRSAYEQYF. The rearrangement joins TRBV28 to TRBJ2-7; D gene ambiguous. Germline V lookup: CDR1 MDHEN, CDR2 SYDVKM. V lost 1 base to trimming and J lost 4 bases, with 14 bases between them. CDR3 size: 15 residues.

This chain uses TRBV18 with TRBJ2-7; D perhaps matches TRBD2 (6 bases). V was trimmed by 4 bases and J by 0 bases, leaving 13 bases between them. This CDR3 contains 15 residues. Germline loops: CDR1 KGHSH, CDR2 LQKENI. The CDR3 reads CASSQRGGASYEQYF. Written as DNA, the CDR3 is TGTGCCAGCTCACAACGAGGAGGGGCCTCCTACGAGCAGTACTTC.

The chain uses TRBV5-6 and TRBJ1-1, with D uncertain. The length of the CDR3 is 14 residues. CDR1 is SGHDT and CDR2 is YYEEEE in the germline V gene. Trimming cost V 2 bases and J 4 bases, with 12 bases left between them. The CDR3 region is CASSFSHLLTEAFF. As DNA, the CDR3 is TGTGCCAGCAGCTTTTCGCACTTGCTCACTGAAGCTTTCTTT.

This CDR3 reads CASSSGGPSYEQYF. The CDR3 DNA is TGTGCCAGCAGTTCAGGGGGCCCCTCCTACGAGCAGTACTTC. The J gene is TRBJ2-7, the V gene TRBV7-2, with 8 bases aligning to TRBD1. Germline CDR1 is SGHTA and CDR2 is FQGNSA. The CDR3 extends over 14 amino acids. V shed 6 bases and J 0 bases; nucleotides not matched to a gene: 4. Looking up the rest from reference TRBV7-2 and TRBJ2-7 gives the full variable domain: GAGVSQSPSNKVTEKGKDVELRCDPISGHTALYWYRQSLGQGLEFLIYFQGNSAPDKSGLPSDRFSAERTGGSVSTLTIQRTQQEDSAVYLCASSSGGPSYEQYFGPGTRLTVT.

The chain is built from TRBV5-6 and TRBJ2-3; D possibly corresponds to TRBD2 (6 bases). V dropped 4 bases and J dropped 7 bases, with 22 bases sitting between them. This CDR3 has 16 amino acids. Germline V CDR1 and CDR2: SGHDT, YYEEEE. CDR3 in amino acids: CASSRGTPNGGYTQYF. CDR3 sequence (DNA): TGTGCCAGCAGCCGTGGGACCCCAAATGGAGGGTATACGCAGTATTTT.

The V gene is TRBV5-1, the J gene TRBJ1-1; TRBD1 matches 8 bases. J lost 7 bases, V lost 4 bases, and 9 bases had no gene match. CDR3 size: 14 residues. Germline CDR1 SGHRS, CDR2 YFSETQ. The CDR3 DNA is TGCGCCAGCAGCCACGGTCTCGACAGGGGTGAAGCTTTCTTT. As protein: CASSHGLDRGEAFF.

The chain links TRBV12-3 or TRBV12-4 to TRBJ2-7; 12 bases line up with TRBD1. The CDR3 loop spans 13 amino acids. The junction had 3 bases not matched to a gene; V was cut back by 7 bases and J by 5 bases. The CDR3 region has the DNA TGTGCCAGCACTAGGGACAGGGGGCACGAGCAGTACTTC. Translation gives CASTRDRGHEQYF.

The chain is built from TRBV27 and TRBJ1-1; D is possibly TRBD1 (5 bases). V was clipped by 3 bases and J by 4 bases, with 15 bases between them. The germline CDR1 and CDR2 sequences are MNHEY and SMNVEV (reference sequence). CDR3 length equals 15 residues. CDR3 DNA sequence: TGTGCCAGCAGTTTTATACCGTCAGGGCGCACTGAAGCTTTCTTT. Translation gives CASSFIPSGRTEAFF.

The chain has TRBV28 and TRBJ2-3; possibly TRBD2 for D (5 bases). CDR1 MDHEN and CDR2 SYDVKM come from the germline V gene. Trimming left V 4 bases short and J 12 bases short, with 14 bases between. The CDR3 spans 12 residues. As DNA, the CDR3 is TGTGCCAGCAGTTCCCAGGACTCAGGTCAGTATTTT. It yields the protein CASSSQDSGQYF. Drawing the rest from reference TRBV28 and TRBJ2-3, the complete variable domain is DVKVTQSSRYLVKRTGEKVFLECVQDMDHENMFWYRQDPGLGLRLIYFSYDVKMKEKGDIPEGYSVSREKKERFSLILESASTNQTSMYLCASSSQDSGQYFGPGTRLTVL.

Note on this clone: The identical CDR3 is also encoded by other nucleotide sequences in the sample. This chain connects TRBV2 to TRBJ1-1; D gene uncertain. The CDR3 spans 13 residues. V was trimmed by 5 bases and J by 0 bases, leaving 7 bases between them. CDR1 and CDR2 (germline): SNHLY, FYNNEI. In DNA, the CDR3 is TGTGCCAGCAGTCTCGGGTTGAACACTGAAGCTTTCTTT. It specifies CASSLGLNTEAFF.

The chain is built from TRBV18 and TRBJ2-5; 13 nucleotides line up with TRBD2. Trimming at V came to 6 bases and at J to 5 bases, leaving 9 bases not matched to a gene. The CDR3 totals 16 residues. The germline V gene encodes CDR1 KGHSH and CDR2 LQKENI. CDR3 in amino acids: CASSTRTSGGLETQYF. The CDR3 DNA follows: TGTGCCAGCTCGACTAGGACTAGCGGGGGTTTGGAGACCCAGTACTTC.

This clone was detected only a few times. The rearrangement links TRBV3-1 (or the pseudogene TRBV3-2) to TRBJ1-2, with no clear D. V lost 0 bases to trimming and J lost 8 bases, with 10 bases between them. This CDR3 region has 13 residues. The V gene's germline CDR1 is LGHDT and CDR2 YNNKEL (reference sequence). CDR3 in amino acids: CASSQESSRGYTF. CDR3 in DNA: TGTGCCAGCAGCCAAGAAAGCTCACGGGGCTACACCTTC.

In its sample, this clone was seen once. This sequence joins TRBV7-2 and TRBJ2-3, with 7 bases aligning to TRBD2. Germline V gene data show CDR1 as SGHTA and CDR2 as FQGNSA. V was pared by 2 bases and J by 1 base, with 6 bases of the junction left unmatched. The CDR3 covers 16 residues. Written as DNA, the CDR3 is TGTGCCAGCAGCTTACAGTTAAGCGGGGGCACAGATACGCAGTATTTT. Encoded protein: CASSLQLSGGTDTQYF.

The CDR3 region is CASSSTGGFWGYTF. As DNA, the CDR3 is TGTGCCAGCAGCTCGACAGGGGGGTTTTGGGGCTACACCTTC. The V and J genes are TRBV9 and TRBJ1-2; the match to TRBD1 covers 9 bases. The CDR3 length is 14 residues. V dropped 4 bases and J dropped 8; count of bases not matched to a gene: 9. Germline CDR1 reads SGDLS; CDR2 reads YYNGEE.

The chain links TRBV4-3 to TRBJ2-1; 8 nucleotides match TRBD2. The V gene end was trimmed by 0 bases and the J gene end by 4 bases; junction bases not matched to a gene: 11. There are 18 residues in the CDR3. The germline CDR1 and CDR2 sequences are LGHNA and YSLEER. CDR3 sequence: CASSQETPAGGRYNEQFF. The CDR3 bases are TGCGCCAGCAGCCAAGAAACACCCGCGGGGGGAAGGTACAATGAGCAGTTCTTC.

The sample holds a few counts of this clone. The rearrangement links TRBV6-5 to TRBJ1-3; D uncertain. CDR3 length: 13 amino acids. The V end lost 5 bases, the J end lost 2 bases, and 7 bases lay between the germline ends. Germline V gene sequence: CDR1 MNHEY, CDR2 SVGAGI. The CDR3 DNA reads TGTGCCAGCAGTAGAGAGCCTGGAAACACCATATATTTT. Protein product: CASSREPGNTIYF.

The CDR3: CASSPQQGNYEQYV. The CDR3 nucleotides are TGTGCCAGCTCACCACAACAGGGAAACTACGAGCAGTACGTC. The chain uses TRBV18 and TRBJ2-7; weak D call: TRBD1 (6 bases). Germline V CDR1 and CDR2: KGHSH, LQKENI. V was pared by 1 base and J by 3 bases, with 10 bases between. The CDR3 has 14 amino acids.

This clone was observed a handful of times. The chain employs TRBV9 and TRBJ1-2; D possibly corresponds to TRBD1 (6 bases). V was shortened by 3 bases and J by 7 bases, with 19 bases between the two germline ends. This CDR3 contains 15 residues. CDR1 and CDR2 (germline): SGDLS, YYNGEE. The CDR3 loop reads CASSAITGLEGGYTF. CDR3 sequence (DNA): TGTGCCAGCAGCGCCATAACAGGGTTGGAAGGTGGCTACACCTTC.